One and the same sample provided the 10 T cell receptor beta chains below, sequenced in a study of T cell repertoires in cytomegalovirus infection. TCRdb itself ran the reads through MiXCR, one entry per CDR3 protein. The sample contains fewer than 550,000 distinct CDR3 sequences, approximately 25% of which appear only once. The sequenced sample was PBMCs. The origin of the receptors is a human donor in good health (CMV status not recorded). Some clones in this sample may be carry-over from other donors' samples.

The CDR3 protein is CASSSSADTQYF. The CDR3 DNA follows: TGTGCCAGCAGTTCCTCTGCGGATACGCAGTATTTT. The chain couples TRBV28 to TRBJ2-3; no reliable D call. CDR1 and CDR2 from the germline V gene are MDHEN and SYDVKM. Deletions cut 4 bases from V and 6 bases from J, with 8 bases between. The CDR3 length is 12 residues. Based on the CDR3 plus reference TRBV28 and TRBJ2-3, the full variable domain is DVKVTQSSRYLVKRTGEKVFLECVQDMDHENMFWYRQDPGLGLRLIYFSYDVKMKEKGDIPEGYSVSREKKERFSLILESASTNQTSMYLCASSSSADTQYFGPGTRLTVL.

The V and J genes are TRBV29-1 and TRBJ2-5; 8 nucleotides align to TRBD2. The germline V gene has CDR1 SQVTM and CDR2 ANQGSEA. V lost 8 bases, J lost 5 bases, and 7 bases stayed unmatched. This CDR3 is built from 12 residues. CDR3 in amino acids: CSTTSVGETQYF. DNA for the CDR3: TGCAGCACGACTAGCGTGGGTGAGACCCAGTACTTC.

CDR3 nucleotide sequence: TGTGCCAGCAGCTCTCCGCATAGCTCTGGGGCCAACGTCCTGACTTTC. This sequence encodes CASSSPHSSGANVLTF. This rearrangement joins TRBV5-4 to TRBJ2-6; D call uncertain. The CDR3 is made up of 16 amino acids. In germline, CDR1 is SGHNT, CDR2 YYREEE (reference sequence). Trimming left V 3 bases short and J 0 bases short, with 10 bases between.

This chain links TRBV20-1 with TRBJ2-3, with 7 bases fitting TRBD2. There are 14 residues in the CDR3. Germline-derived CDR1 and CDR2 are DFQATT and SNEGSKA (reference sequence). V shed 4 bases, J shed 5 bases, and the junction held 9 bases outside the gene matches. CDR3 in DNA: TGCAGTGCTACTGCGCGGGAGTCAGGAGATACGCAGTATTTT. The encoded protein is CSATARESGDTQYF.

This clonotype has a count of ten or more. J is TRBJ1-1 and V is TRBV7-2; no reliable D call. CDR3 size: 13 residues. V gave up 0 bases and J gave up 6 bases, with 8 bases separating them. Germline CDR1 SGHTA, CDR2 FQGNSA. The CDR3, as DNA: TGTGCCAGCAGCTTAGCCGCAATGGCTGAAGCTTTCTTT. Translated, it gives CASSLAAMAEAFF.

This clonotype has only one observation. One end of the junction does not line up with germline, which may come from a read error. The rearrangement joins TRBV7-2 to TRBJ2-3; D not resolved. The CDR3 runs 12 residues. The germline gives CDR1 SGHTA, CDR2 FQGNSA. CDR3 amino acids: CANSRSTDTQYF. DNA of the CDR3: TGTGCCAACAGCCGAAGCACAGATACGCAGTATTTT.

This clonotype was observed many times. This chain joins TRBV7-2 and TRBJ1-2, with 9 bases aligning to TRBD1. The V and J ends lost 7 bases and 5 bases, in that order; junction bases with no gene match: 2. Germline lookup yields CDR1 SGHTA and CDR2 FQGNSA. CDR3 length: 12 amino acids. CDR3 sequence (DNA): TGTGCCAGCAACGACAGGGGGTATGGCTACACCTTC. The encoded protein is CASNDRGYGYTF. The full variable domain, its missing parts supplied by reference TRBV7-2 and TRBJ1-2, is GAGVSQSPSNKVTEKGKDVELRCDPISGHTALYWYRQSLGQGLEFLIYFQGNSAPDKSGLPSDRFSAERTGGSVSTLTIQRTQQEDSAVYLCASNDRGYGYTFGSGTRLTVV.

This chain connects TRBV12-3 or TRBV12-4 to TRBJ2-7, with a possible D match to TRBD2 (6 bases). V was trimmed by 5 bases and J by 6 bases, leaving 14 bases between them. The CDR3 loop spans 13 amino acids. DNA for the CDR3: TGTGCCAGCAGTGCTACTAGCCCGGGCGAGCAGTACTTC. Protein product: CASSATSPGEQYF.

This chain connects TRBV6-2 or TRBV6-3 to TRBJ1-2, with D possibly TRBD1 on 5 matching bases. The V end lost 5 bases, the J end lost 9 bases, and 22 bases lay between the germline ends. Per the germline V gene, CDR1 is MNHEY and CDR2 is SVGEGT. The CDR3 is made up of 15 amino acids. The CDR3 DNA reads TGTGCCAGCAGTCGCCCGACTGGCTCGGGGGGAAGCTACACCTTC. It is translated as CASSRPTGSGGSYTF.

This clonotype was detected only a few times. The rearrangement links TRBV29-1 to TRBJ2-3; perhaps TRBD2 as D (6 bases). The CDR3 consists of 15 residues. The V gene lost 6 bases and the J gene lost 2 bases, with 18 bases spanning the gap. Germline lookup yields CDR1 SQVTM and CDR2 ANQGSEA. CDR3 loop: CSVESGLIYTDTQYF. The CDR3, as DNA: TGCAGCGTGGAGTCGGGACTCATTTACACAGATACGCAGTATTTT.